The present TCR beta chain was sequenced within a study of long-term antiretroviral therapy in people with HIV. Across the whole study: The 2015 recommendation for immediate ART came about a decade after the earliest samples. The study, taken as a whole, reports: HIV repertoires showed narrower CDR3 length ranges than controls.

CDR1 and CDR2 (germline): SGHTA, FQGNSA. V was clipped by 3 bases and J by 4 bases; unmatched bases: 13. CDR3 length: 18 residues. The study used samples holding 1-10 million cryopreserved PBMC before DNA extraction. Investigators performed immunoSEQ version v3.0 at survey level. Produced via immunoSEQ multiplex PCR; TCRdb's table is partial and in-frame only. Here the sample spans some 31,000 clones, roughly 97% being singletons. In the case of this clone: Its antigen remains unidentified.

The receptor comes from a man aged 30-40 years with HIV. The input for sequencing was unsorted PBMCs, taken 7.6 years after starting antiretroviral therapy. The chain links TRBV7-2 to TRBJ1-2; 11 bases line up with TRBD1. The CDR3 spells CASSFFWTGGAKGYGYTF. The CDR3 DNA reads TGTGCCAGCAGCTTCTTCTGGACAGGGGGCGCCAAGGGCTATGGCTACACCTTC.